The clone carrying this T cell receptor (beta chain) appeared once. Its cognate antigen is unknown. Genomic DNA served as template for TCR beta VDJ and CDR3 profiling. TCRdb ran MiXCR on the reads and lists one entry per CDR3 protein. The repertoire includes roughly 81,000 distinct CDR3 sequences, approximately 45% of them detected once, and 66% sits in the top ten. This record belongs to a study of CD8+CD57+ T cells in acquired aplastic anemia. On the study more broadly: On average, sorted CD4+ and CD8+ cells gave about 2.9 ug of DNA. Healthy CD8+ samples averaged about 11.0 million reads. Study-level findings and limits: Researchers reported that CD8+ Simpson's diversity was not significantly different in patients versus controls. Overlapping CD8+ CDR3 repertoires of patients and controls contained about 27 shared sequences.

Germline CDR1 and CDR2: ENHRY and SYGVKD. V was shortened by 2 bases and J by 1 base, with 4 bases between the two germline ends. The CDR3 runs 13 residues. The chain joins TRBV10-3 to TRBJ2-3; D is undetermined. This TCR derives from a human donor in good health, serving as a control. Specimen: sorted CD4+, CD8+, or CD8+CD57+ T cells (not recorded which) from PBMCs. CDR3 protein: CAISEGGTDTQYF. Written as DNA, the CDR3 is TGTGCCATCAGTGAGGGAGGCACAGATACGCAGTATTTT.